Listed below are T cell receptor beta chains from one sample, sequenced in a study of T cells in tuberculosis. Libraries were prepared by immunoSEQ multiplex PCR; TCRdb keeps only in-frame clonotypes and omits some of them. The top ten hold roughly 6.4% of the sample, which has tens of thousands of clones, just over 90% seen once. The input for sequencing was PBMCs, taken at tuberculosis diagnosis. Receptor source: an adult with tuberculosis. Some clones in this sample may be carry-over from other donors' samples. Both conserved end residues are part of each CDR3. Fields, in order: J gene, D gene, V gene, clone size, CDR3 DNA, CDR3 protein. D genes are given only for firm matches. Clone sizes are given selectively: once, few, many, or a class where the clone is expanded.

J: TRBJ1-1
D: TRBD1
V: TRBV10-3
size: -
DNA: TGTGCCATCAGTGAGTCGGAAGGACAGGGGGCTTTTATGAACACTGAAGCTTTCTTT
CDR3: CAISESEGQGAFMNTEAFF

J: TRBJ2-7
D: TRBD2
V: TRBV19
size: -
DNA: TGTGCCAGTAGTATTCACCCTAGCGGGGGGCCCAGCTCCTACGAGCAGTACTTC
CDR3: CASSIHPSGGPSSYEQYF

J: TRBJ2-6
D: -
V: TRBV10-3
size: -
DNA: TGTGCCACCGGACAGAGGGGGATCTCTGGGGCCAACGTCCTGACTTTC
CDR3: CATGQRGISGANVLTF

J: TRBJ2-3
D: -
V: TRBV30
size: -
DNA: TGTGCCTGGAGTCCATCCCTTTTCGGGGGATCCACAGATACGCAGTATTTT
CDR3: CAWSPSLFGGSTDTQYF

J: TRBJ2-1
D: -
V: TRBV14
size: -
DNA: TGTGCCAGCAGCCAAGTGCGTGAGCAGTTCTTC
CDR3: CASSQVREQFF

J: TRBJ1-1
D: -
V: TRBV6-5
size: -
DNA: TGTGCCAGCAGTTGGAACAGGGTGATTTCTGAAGCTTTCTTT
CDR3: CASSWNRVISEAFF

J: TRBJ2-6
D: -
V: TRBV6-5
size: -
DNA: TGTGCCAGCAGAAGGAGCTCTGGGGCCAACGTCCTGACTTTC
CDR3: CASRRSSGANVLTF

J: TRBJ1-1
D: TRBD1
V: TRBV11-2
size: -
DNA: TGTGCCAGCAGCTTCCAGGGGGCGCAAGGTGAAGCTTTCTTT
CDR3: CASSFQGAQGEAFF

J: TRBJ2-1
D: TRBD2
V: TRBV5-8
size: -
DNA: TGTGCCAGCAGCCCAGGACTAGCGGGGGGGCGGAATGAGCAGTTCTTC
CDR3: CASSPGLAGGRNEQFF

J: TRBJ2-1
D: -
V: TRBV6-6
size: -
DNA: TGTGCCAGCAGTGGGGAATTTGGACTAGGGGGGTTCTTC
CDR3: CASSGEFGLGGFF

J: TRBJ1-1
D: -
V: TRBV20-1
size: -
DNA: TGCAGTGCCCGGTTTTCCACTGAAGCTTTCTTT
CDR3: CSARFSTEAFF

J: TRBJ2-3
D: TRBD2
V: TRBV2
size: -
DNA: TGTGCCAGCAACCGGGAGGGTACAGATACGCAGTATTTT
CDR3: CASNREGTDTQYF

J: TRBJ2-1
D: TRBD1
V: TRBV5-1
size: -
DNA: TGCGCCAGCAGCTTAATGACAGGGACCTACAATGAGCAGTTCTTC
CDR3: CASSLMTGTYNEQFF

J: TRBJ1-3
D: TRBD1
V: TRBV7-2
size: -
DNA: TGTGCCAGCAGTTGGACAGGGGGCTTTTTTTCTGGAAACACCATATATTTT
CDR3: CASSWTGGFFSGNTIYF

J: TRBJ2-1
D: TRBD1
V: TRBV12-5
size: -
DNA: TGTGCTAGTGGTCAGACAGGGAACAATGAGCAGTTCTTC
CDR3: CASGQTGNNEQFF

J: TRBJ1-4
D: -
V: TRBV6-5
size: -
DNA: TGTGCCAGCAGTTCCTACGGGGACTGGAAACTGTTTTTT
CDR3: CASSSYGDWKLFF

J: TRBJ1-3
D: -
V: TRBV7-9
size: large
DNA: TGTGCCAGCAGCTTTTCGACCTCAGGCGGGGGCACTTCTGGAAACACCATATATTTT
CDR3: CASSFSTSGGGTSGNTIYF

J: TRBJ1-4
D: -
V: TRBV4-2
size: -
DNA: TGTGCCAGCAGCCAAGATTTAAATCGAGGGTCGGCAAAACTGTTTTTT
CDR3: CASSQDLNRGSAKLFF

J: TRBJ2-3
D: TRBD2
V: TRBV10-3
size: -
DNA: TGTGCCATCACCGGGGGGGCCAGAGATACGCAGTATTTT
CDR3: CAITGGARDTQYF

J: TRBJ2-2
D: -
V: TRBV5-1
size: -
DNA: TGCGCCAGCAGCATAGCGAACACCGGGGAGCTGTTTTTT
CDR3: CASSIANTGELFF

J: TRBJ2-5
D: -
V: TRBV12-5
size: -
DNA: TGTGCTAGTGGTTCCCCTTGGGGAGAAGAGACCCAGTACTTC
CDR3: CASGSPWGEETQYF

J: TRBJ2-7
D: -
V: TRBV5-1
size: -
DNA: TGCGCCAGCAGCTTGACGGGTTTAGGATCCTACGAGCAGTACTTC
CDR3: CASSLTGLGSYEQYF

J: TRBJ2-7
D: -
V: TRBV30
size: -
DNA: TGTGCCTGGAGTGTCGGGGGCGAGCAGTACTTC
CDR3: CAWSVGGEQYF

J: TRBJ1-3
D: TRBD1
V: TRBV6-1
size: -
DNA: TGTGCCAGCAATCGGGACAGCGACTCTGGAAACACCATATATTTT
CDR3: CASNRDSDSGNTIYF

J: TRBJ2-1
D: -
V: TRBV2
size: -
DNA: TGTGCCACCCTGGGCCTGACCTACAATGAGCAGTTCTTC
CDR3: CATLGLTYNEQFF

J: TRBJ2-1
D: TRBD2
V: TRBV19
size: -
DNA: TGTGCCAGTGGACCGGGACTAGCGGGGTTCCAGCAGTTCTTC
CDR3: CASGPGLAGFQQFF

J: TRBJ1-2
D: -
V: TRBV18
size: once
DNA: TGTGCCAGCTCACCTTCTCAGCCAGGATATGGCTACACCTTC
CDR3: CASSPSQPGYGYTF

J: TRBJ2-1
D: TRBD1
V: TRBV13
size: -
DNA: TGTGCCAGCAGGGGAACAGGGGATGAGCAGTTCTTC
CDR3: CASRGTGDEQFF

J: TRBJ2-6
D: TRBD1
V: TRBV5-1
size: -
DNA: TGCGCCAGCAGCTTGTTGCCGGGACAGCCAGCAAGTGGCTCTGGGGCCAACGTCCTGACTTTC
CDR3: CASSLLPGQPASGSGANVLTF

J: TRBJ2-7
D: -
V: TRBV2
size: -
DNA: TGTGCCAGCAGTGCCGGGGGTCTAGACTACGAGCAGTACTTC
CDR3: CASSAGGLDYEQYF

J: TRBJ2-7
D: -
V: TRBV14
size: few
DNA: TGTGCCAGCAGCCAAGATTGGGCTTCCTACTACGAGCAGTACTTC
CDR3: CASSQDWASYYEQYF

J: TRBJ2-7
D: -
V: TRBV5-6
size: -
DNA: TGTGCCAGCAGCCCACGACTAGGGAAGAGTAACGAGCAGTACTTC
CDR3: CASSPRLGKSNEQYF

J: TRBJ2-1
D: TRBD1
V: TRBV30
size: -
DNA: TGTGCCTGGACGGAGAGGCGGGGACAGGGGAGGGACAATGAGCAGTTCTTC
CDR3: CAWTERRGQGRDNEQFF

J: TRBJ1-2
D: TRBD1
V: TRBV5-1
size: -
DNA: TGCGCCAGCAGCTCAGGGACAGGGGCTGTCTATGGCTACACCTTC
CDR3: CASSSGTGAVYGYTF

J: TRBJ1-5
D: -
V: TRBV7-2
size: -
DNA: TGTGCCAGCAGCTTAGATGGGCAGGCCTCCCAGCATTTT
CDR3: CASSLDGQASQHF

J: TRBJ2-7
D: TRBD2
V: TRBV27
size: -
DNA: TGTGCCAGCAGCCCCCAGCGACTAGCGGACTGGTACGAGCAGTACTTC
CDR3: CASSPQRLADWYEQYF

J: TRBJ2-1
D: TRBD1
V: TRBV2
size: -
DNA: TGTGCCAGCTGTGTTGGTTGGGACCTCACATCCAGGACAGGGGGCATCTATGAGCAGTTCTTC
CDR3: CASCVGWDLTSRTGGIYEQFF

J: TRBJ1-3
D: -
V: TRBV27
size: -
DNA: TGTGCCAGCAGTTTAGGACAGTCAGTTGGAAACACCATATATTTT
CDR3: CASSLGQSVGNTIYF

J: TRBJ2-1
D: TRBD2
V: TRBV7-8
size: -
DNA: TGTGCCAGCAGCTTACTTCTAGCGGGGTGGGATGAGCAGTTCTTC
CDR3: CASSLLLAGWDEQFF

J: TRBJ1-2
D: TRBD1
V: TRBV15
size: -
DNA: TGTGCCACCAGCAGAGATTTGGGTAGGGACAGGGACTATGGCTACACCTTC
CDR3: CATSRDLGRDRDYGYTF

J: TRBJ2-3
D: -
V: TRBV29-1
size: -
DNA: TGCAGCGTTGACCCCCTACGGGGCACAGATACGCAGTATTTT
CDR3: CSVDPLRGTDTQYF

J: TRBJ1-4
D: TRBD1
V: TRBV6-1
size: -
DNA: TGTGCCAGCAGTGAACGGACAGGGCCAAAACTGTTTTTT
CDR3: CASSERTGPKLFF

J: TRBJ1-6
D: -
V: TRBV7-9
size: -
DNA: TGTGCCAGCAGCTTAGTCCCCCCAATGACAGAAACGCTTAATTCACCCCTCCACTTT
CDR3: CASSLVPPMTETLNSPLHF